The TCR beta chain under discussion was sequenced for a study of shared clonotypes between healthy human individuals. Study overall: CD8 memory received one plate per donor, CD8 naive two, CD4 memory three and CD4 naive three.

CDR1 is ENHRY, CDR2 SYGVKD, per germline. The CDR3 has 14 amino acids. Original handling: Filtering differed since immunoSEQ provided only junctions, with no quality scores. TCRdb's table, derived via immunoSEQ multiplex PCR, lists solely in-frame clones and lacks some. V and J calls and clone size follow that table, whereas D and trimming were derived from the DNA. The profile shows approximately 2.5 million clones, approximately 93% of them singletons. As for this clone: One junction end does not reproduce the germline sequence, and a read error may be involved.

The chain recombines TRBV10-3 with TRBJ1-4; 10 bases are shared with TRBD1. The clonotype originates from a man younger than 35 in good health. Some clones in this sample may be carry-over from other donors' samples. Sequenced input: naive CD4+ T cells from PBMCs. Subset specified: CD45RA+ positively selected. The CDR3: CAIKGDRGNEKLFF. CDR3 in DNA: TGTGCGATCAAAGGGGACAGGGGAAATGAAAAACTGTTTTTT.